The clone carrying this T cell receptor beta chain was picked up many times. What it recognizes is unknown. Diagnostic assessment was based on clinical symptoms, serum thyroxine and TRAb, thyroid ultrasound and orbital computed tomography. The CDR3 contains 13 residues. V gave up 3 bases and J gave up 4 bases, with 9 bases separating them. The germline gives CDR1 DFQATT, CDR2 SNEGSKA (reference sequence). The sample originates from a study of T cells in Graves' hyperthyroidism and ophthalmopathy. General study points: Researchers found most expanded thyroid clonotypes above 0.001 in blood as well. The model identified upcoming ophthalmopathy a median approximately six months ahead of onset. Ophthalmopathy stood apart from stable hyperthyroidism in a 13 V-J model.

Amplification of TCR beta CDR3 regions used RNA as the template. First-round RT-PCR of the TCR CDR3 relied on the HTBI primer set. TCRdb fed the multiplex PCR reads into MiXCR, producing one record per CDR3 protein. The sample shows a few hundred thousand distinct CDR3 sequences, around 16% of them seen only once. This receptor was obtained from a woman under 30 with Graves' hyperthyroidism that later progressed to Graves' ophthalmopathy. The V and J genes are TRBV20-1 and TRBJ2-2; D not resolved. Sequencing was performed on blood. The CDR3 DNA sequence: TGCAGTGCTAGCCCCGGTTTCACCGGGGAGCTGTTTTTT. It specifies CSASPGFTGELFF.